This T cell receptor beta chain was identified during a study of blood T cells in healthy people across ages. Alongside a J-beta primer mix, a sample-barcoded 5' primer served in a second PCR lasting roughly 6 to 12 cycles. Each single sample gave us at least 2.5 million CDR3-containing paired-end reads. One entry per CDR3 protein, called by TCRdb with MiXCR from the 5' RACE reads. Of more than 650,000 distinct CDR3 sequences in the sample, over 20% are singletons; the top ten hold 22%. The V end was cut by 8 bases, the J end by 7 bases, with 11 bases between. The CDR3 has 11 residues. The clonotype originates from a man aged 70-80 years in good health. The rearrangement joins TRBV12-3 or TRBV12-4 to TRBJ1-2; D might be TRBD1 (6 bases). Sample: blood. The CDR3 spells CASAGAGGYTF. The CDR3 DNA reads TGTGCCAGCGCAGGGGCGGGTGGCTACACCTTC.